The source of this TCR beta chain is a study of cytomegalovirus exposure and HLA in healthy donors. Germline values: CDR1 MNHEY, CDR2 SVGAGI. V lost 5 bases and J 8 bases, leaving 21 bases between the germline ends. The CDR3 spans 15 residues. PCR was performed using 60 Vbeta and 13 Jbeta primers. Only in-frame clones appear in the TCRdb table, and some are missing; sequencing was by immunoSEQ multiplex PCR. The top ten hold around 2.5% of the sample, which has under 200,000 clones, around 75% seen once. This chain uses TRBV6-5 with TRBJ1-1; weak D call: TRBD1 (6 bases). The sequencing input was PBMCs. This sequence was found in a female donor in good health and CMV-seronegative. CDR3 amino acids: CASSPTDSRHREAFF. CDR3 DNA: TGTGCCAGCAGTCCCACGGACAGCCGGCACCGAGAAGCTTTCTTT.